One sample yielded the 22 T cell receptor beta chains listed below, sequenced in a study of technical replicates of blood from a few donors. Generated by immunoSEQ multiplex PCR, the TCRdb table keeps only in-frame clones and is missing some. Here the sample spans tens of thousands of clones, around 94% being singletons. What was sequenced was T cells isolated from PBMCs. The receptors stem from a human donor in good health.

The chain couples TRBV5-6 to TRBJ1-2, with 12 positions matching TRBD1. This CDR3 region has 18 residues. Germline V gene data show CDR1 as SGHDT and CDR2 as YYEEEE. V dropped 6 bases and J dropped 8; count of bases not matched to a gene: 20. The CDR3 DNA reads as TGTGCCAGCAACTTCCTCTCGGGACAGGGGGCCCTCAGGGAGGGCTACACCTTC. Translated: CASNFLSGQGALREGYTF. The full variable domain, with the rest looked up from reference TRBV5-6 and TRBJ1-2, is DAGVTQSPTHLIKTRGQQVTLRCSPKSGHDTVSWYQQALGQGPQFIFQYYEEEERQRGNFPDRFSGHQFPNYSSELNVNALLLGDSALYLCASNFLSGQGALREGYTFGSGTRLTVV.

The chain links TRBV28 to TRBJ2-1; 9 nucleotides match TRBD2. The CDR3 sequence is 15 residues long. Germline V lookup: CDR1 MDHEN, CDR2 SYDVKM. V shed 6 bases and J 8 bases; nucleotides not matched to a gene: 11. DNA for the CDR3: TGTGCCAGCAGAGTGGCTAGCGGGAAATCTCATGAGCAGTTCTTC. Its protein is CASRVASGKSHEQFF.

V is TRBV27 and J is TRBJ1-1; 7 nucleotides line up with TRBD1. The CDR3 extends over 14 amino acids. V lost 6 bases and J lost 13; bases outside the gene matches: 17. Germline V lookup: CDR1 MNHEY, CDR2 SMNVEV (reference sequence). The CDR3: CASSPVQLTGSGFF. CDR3 bases: TGTGCCAGCAGCCCGGTACAATTGACAGGGAGCGGTTTCTTT.

In its sample, this clone was seen once. J is TRBJ1-1 and V is TRBV7-9; D is undetermined. CDR1 and CDR2 from the germline V gene are SEHNR and FQNEAQ (reference sequence). There are 12 residues in the CDR3. Between the trimmed V and J ends, which lost 7 bases and 6 bases, there was a span of 12 bases. CDR3 residues: CASTTSGSEAFF. The CDR3 nucleotides are TGTGCCAGCACGACCTCGGGTTCTGAAGCTTTCTTT.

This chain joins TRBV28 and TRBJ2-7, with a possible D match to TRBD1 (5 bases). The CDR3 runs to 13 residues. Trimming pared 4 bases from V and 2 bases from J, leaving 9 bases between. The germline CDR1 and CDR2 sequences are MDHEN and SYDVKM. CDR3 sequence (DNA): TGTGCCAGCAGTTCGATGACAGCCTACGAGCAGTACTTC. It specifies CASSSMTAYEQYF.

This chain links TRBV14 with TRBJ1-6, with 7 positions matching TRBD1. This CDR3 spans 15 amino acids. J was trimmed by 6 bases and V by 5 bases; bases with no gene match: 7. Germline V gene lookup returns CDR1 SGHDN and CDR2 FVKESK. The CDR3 coding sequence is TGTGCCAGCAGCACTCGGACAGGAAGTAATTCACCCCTCCACTTT. Translation gives CASSTRTGSNSPLHF.

The J gene is TRBJ2-7, the V gene TRBV6-1; weak D call: TRBD1 (6 bases). Germline CDR1 MNHNS, CDR2 SASEGT. Trimming cost V 2 bases and J 3 bases, with 11 bases left between them. The CDR3 runs to 14 residues. The CDR3 spells CASSEIGTFYEQYF. Here the CDR3 DNA reads TGTGCCAGCAGTGAAATCGGGACATTCTACGAGCAGTACTTC.

The chain employs TRBV29-1 and TRBJ2-7; possible D gene TRBD1, 5 bases. Germline V gene sequence: CDR1 SQVTM, CDR2 ANQGSEA. The CDR3 is 11 amino acids. Trimming shortened V by 4 bases and J by 4 bases, and 8 bases separated the two germline ends. The CDR3 sequence: CSVGQTYEQYF. The CDR3, as DNA: TGCAGCGTTGGACAGACTTACGAGCAGTACTTC.

The genes are TRBV2 and TRBJ2-3; TRBD2 might be the D (5 bases). CDR1 is SNHLY and CDR2 is FYNNEI in the germline V gene. The CDR3 runs to 12 residues. V lost 9 bases to trimming and J lost 6 bases, with 13 bases between them. The CDR3 reads CARTRVMDTQYF. The DNA of the CDR3 is TGTGCCAGAACGAGGGTGATGGATACGCAGTATTTT.

In DNA, the CDR3 is TGTGCCAGTAGTCCCACCGGGGCAGGGGGACTCACTGAAGCTTTCTTT. Its translation: CASSPTGAGGLTEAFF. The chain carries TRBV19 and TRBJ1-1, with 7 positions matching TRBD1. Losses at the gene ends were 5 bases for V and 4 bases for J; bases not matched to a gene: 13. Germline V gene lookup returns CDR1 LNHDA and CDR2 SQIVND (reference sequence). This CDR3 is 16 amino acids long. The variable domain in full, completed from reference TRBV19 and TRBJ1-1, reads DGGITQSPKYLFRKEGQNVTLSCEQNLNHDAMYWYRQDPGQGLRLIYYSQIVNDFQKGDIAEGYSVSREKKESFPLTVTSAQKNPTAFYLCASSPTGAGGLTEAFFGQGTRLTVV.

The chain carries TRBV29-1 and TRBJ1-5, with unresolved D. V lost 7 bases and J lost 7, with 14 bases in between. The CDR3 is 12 amino acids. Germline assignment: CDR1 SQVTM and CDR2 ANQGSEA. CDR3 nucleotides: TGCAGCGCCCGAGACTTTCTCCAGCCCCAGCATTTT. The encoded protein is CSARDFLQPQHF.

The chain uses TRBV14 and TRBJ2-5, with 7 nucleotides matching TRBD2. Germline V gene lookup returns CDR1 SGHDN and CDR2 FVKESK. Trimming cost V 2 bases and J 4 bases; bases outside gene matches: 7. The CDR3 extends over 15 amino acids. CDR3 residues: CASSQSGPGGETQYF. The CDR3 region has the DNA TGTGCCAGCAGCCAAAGCGGGCCGGGGGGAGAGACCCAGTACTTC. Complete variable domain (other parts from reference TRBV14 and TRBJ2-5): EAGVTQFPSHSVIEKGQTVTLRCDPISGHDNLYWYRRVMGKEIKFLLHFVKESKQDESGMPNNRFLAERTGGTYSTLKVQPAELEDSGVYFCASSQSGPGGETQYFGPGTRLLVL.

The V call is TRBV5-1, the J call TRBJ2-3; tentatively, D is TRBD1 (6 bases). V was trimmed by 3 bases and J by 6 bases, leaving 11 bases between them. CDR3 length: 13 amino acids. Germline CDR1 reads SGHRS; CDR2 reads YFSETQ. CDR3 sequence reads: CASSSNRADTQYF. As DNA, the CDR3 is TGCGCCAGCAGCTCGAACAGGGCGGATACGCAGTATTTT.

The rearrangement uses TRBV29-1 and TRBJ1-4; perhaps TRBD1 as D (5 bases). CDR1 and CDR2 from the germline V gene are SQVTM and ANQGSEA. This CDR3 comprises 16 residues. V was trimmed by 2 bases and J by 2 bases, leaving 15 bases between them. The CDR3 region has the DNA TGCAGCGTTGAACTACGGGGGAAGGCGACTAATGAAAAACTGTTTTTT. This translates into CSVELRGKATNEKLFF.

This chain joins TRBV9 and TRBJ2-7; D may be TRBD1 (6 bases). Germline CDR1 is SGDLS and CDR2 is YYNGEE. The V and J ends lost 4 bases and 2 bases respectively, with 13 bases between them. CDR3 length: 14 residues. The CDR3 coding sequence is TGTGCCAGCAGCCCAGGGGATTATGCCTACGAGCAGTACTTC. Protein sequence: CASSPGDYAYEQYF.

CDR3: CASSLSGLGYTEAFF. CDR3 in DNA: TGTGCCAGCAGCTTATCGGGTCTTGGGTACACTGAAGCTTTCTTT. The chain employs TRBV7-6 and TRBJ1-1, with D hard to call. The V and J ends lost 2 bases and 3 bases respectively, with 13 bases between them. The CDR3 is 15 amino acids. Germline CDR1 and CDR2: SGHVS and FNYEAQ.

J is TRBJ1-1 and V is TRBV5-1; D might be TRBD1 (6 bases). The germline V gene encodes CDR1 SGHRS and CDR2 YFSETQ. The CDR3 is 16 residues long. Trimming removed 0 bases at V and 7 bases at J, with 19 bases between. This chain's CDR3 is CASSLAFLSGEGEAFF. The CDR3 DNA follows: TGCGCCAGCAGCTTGGCTTTTCTGTCAGGGGAGGGTGAAGCTTTCTTT.

J is TRBJ1-2 and V is TRBV27, with 10 bases aligning to TRBD1. The CDR3 contains 15 residues. The ends lost 6 bases at V and 4 bases at J; junction bases unmatched: 8. Germline lookup yields CDR1 MNHEY and CDR2 SMNVEV (reference sequence). The CDR3 region has the DNA TGTGCCAGCAGGCCCGGGACAGGGGCCCTCTATGGCTACACCTTC. Translated, it gives CASRPGTGALYGYTF.

The gene calls are TRBV5-1 and TRBJ1-2; D is uncertain. The CDR3 totals 16 residues. Germline loops: CDR1 SGHRS, CDR2 YFSETQ. V was cut by 0 bases and J by 3 bases, with 15 bases left in between. CDR3 in amino acids: CASSLAGSRGDYGYTF. The CDR3, as DNA: TGCGCCAGCAGCTTGGCGGGGTCCCGAGGAGACTATGGCTACACCTTC.

Concerning this clone: Different DNA sequences within this sample yield the same CDR3. The genes are TRBV28 and TRBJ1-5; D is possibly TRBD1 (6 bases). Germline-derived CDR1 and CDR2 are MDHEN and SYDVKM. V was cut by 6 bases and J by 1 base, with 10 bases left in between. The CDR3 extends over 14 amino acids. In DNA, the CDR3 is TGTGCCAGCAGCCTAGGGGGAAGCAATCAGCCCCAGCATTTT. As protein: CASSLGGSNQPQHF.

V gene TRBV14 combines with J gene TRBJ1-5; D possibly corresponds to TRBD1 (5 bases). Germline V lookup: CDR1 SGHDN, CDR2 FVKESK. Trimming cost V 4 bases and J 2 bases, with 15 bases left between them. The CDR3 has 16 amino acids. As DNA, the CDR3 is TGTGCCAGCAGCCCAGGTGGGGGGTTCGGCAATCAGCCCCAGCATTTT. As protein: CASSPGGGFGNQPQHF. Full variable domain (rest looked up from reference TRBV14 and TRBJ1-5): EAGVTQFPSHSVIEKGQTVTLRCDPISGHDNLYWYRRVMGKEIKFLLHFVKESKQDESGMPNNRFLAERTGGTYSTLKVQPAELEDSGVYFCASSPGGGFGNQPQHFGDGTRLSIL.

This clone was seen a few times. The chain links TRBV5-1 to TRBJ2-2; no definite D call. With 4 bases removed from V and 9 bases from J, the gap between germline ends came to 13 bases. This CDR3 has 13 residues. Germline V CDR1 and CDR2: SGHRS, YFSETQ. This chain's CDR3 is CASSAMTGRELFF. The CDR3 nucleotides are TGCGCCAGCAGCGCGATGACTGGCAGGGAGCTGTTTTTT.